This T cell receptor (beta chain) appears in the sequencing data of a study of T-cell reconstitution after alpha-beta-depleted transplantation in children (dated by TCRdb to between 2015 and 2016). For the study in its entirety: T-cell immune reconstitution after TCRalphabeta/CD19-depleted allogeneic hematopoietic cell transplantation in children was quantitatively tracked in the study by means of TCR repertoire profiling.

Inclusive of the bounding cysteine and phenylalanine, the CDR3 is 13 residues long. The CDR3 DNA has 39 bases and is translated from base 1. V is clipped by 6 bases and J by 3 bases, and the sequence between their germline boundaries is 8 bases long. Taken from the germline V gene, the CDR1 and CDR2 loops are LGHNT and FRNRAP. Results the study describes overall, beyond this receptor: The apparently early recovery of alphabetaT-cell counts about two months after transplant reportedly depended on only several hundred rapidly expanded clones that came from non-depleted graft cells. Over the following months the frequencies of hyperexpanded clones went down, and after one year T-cell counts and TCRbeta diversity were mostly credited to newly produced T cells. In some patients, the high TCRbeta diversity seen at day 60 was put down to recipient T cells and intrathymic progenitors that had survived conditioning.

What this sample's time point label stands for: day 60 (about 2 months) after transplantation. The label giving this sample's treatment or condition can be read as: allogeneic hematopoietic cell transplantation with graft depleted of TCRalphabeta T cells and CD19 B cells. The children who served as transplant recipients had been given grafts of TCRalphabeta/CD19-depleted allogeneic hematopoietic cells. Libraries were built with PCR. This sample was sequenced with an Illumina HiSeq 2500. TCR library preparation used molecular barcoding, with unique molecular identifiers applied to normalize quantification of the TCRbeta repertoire. The public reads were reanalyzed by TCRdb: fastp trimming at Q25, MiXCR alignment, in-frame beta chains only. Every distinct CDR3 protein forms one entry, paired with its most common genes and DNA. The sample includes around 100,000 distinct CDR3 sequences, with around 5.9% observed a single time. About 6.1% of the sample rests with the top ten.

In this sample, this clonotype turned up many times. This receptor's antigen is unknown. There are no base qualities to consult, and no much larger clone falls within one base. This TCR came from a female patient aged 2-9 years who had a stem cell transplant for Fanconi anemia, so the T cells may come from the graft donor. This receptor chain uses TRBV12-5 and TRBJ2-2; the D gene could be either TRBD1 or TRBD2, each agreeing at 5 bases. Sequenced here: PBMCs, mostly from graft donor cells, sampled 60 days after TCRalphabeta/CD19-depleted stem cell transplant. The CDR3 reads CASGLGHTGELFF. The sequence in DNA is TGTGCTAGTGGCCTGGGACACACCGGGGAGCTGTTTTTT.